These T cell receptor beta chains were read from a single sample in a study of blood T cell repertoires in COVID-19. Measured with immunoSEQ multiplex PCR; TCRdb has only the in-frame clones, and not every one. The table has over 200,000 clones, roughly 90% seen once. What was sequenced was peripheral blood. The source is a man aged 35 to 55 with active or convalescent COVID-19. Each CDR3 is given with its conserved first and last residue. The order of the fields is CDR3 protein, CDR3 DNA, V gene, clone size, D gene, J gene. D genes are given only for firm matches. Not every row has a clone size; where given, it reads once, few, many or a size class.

cdr3_aa: CASIYAGTDYGYTF
cdr3_nt: TGTGCCAGCATTTATGCCGGGACAGACTATGGCTACACCTTC
v_call: TRBV6-4
clone_size: once
d_call: TRBD1
j_call: TRBJ1-2

cdr3_aa: CASSVPPFANEKLFF
cdr3_nt: TGTGCCAGCAGTGTCCCCCCCTTTGCTAATGAAAAACTGTTTTTT
v_call: TRBV2
clone_size: .
d_call: .
j_call: TRBJ1-4

cdr3_aa: CASSYHKYREEETQYF
cdr3_nt: TGTGCCAGCAGTTACCATAAGTATAGGGAGGAAGAGACCCAGTACTTC
v_call: TRBV6-5
clone_size: .
d_call: .
j_call: TRBJ2-5

cdr3_aa: CATSGDFKGADDQPQHF
cdr3_nt: TGTGCCACCAGCGGGGATTTTAAGGGGGCAGATGATCAGCCCCAGCATTTT
v_call: TRBV15
clone_size: .
d_call: TRBD1
j_call: TRBJ1-5

cdr3_aa: CASSLTASLTGELFF
cdr3_nt: TGTGCCAGCAGCTTAACCGCTAGCCTCACCGGGGAGCTGTTTTTT
v_call: TRBV7-2
clone_size: .
d_call: .
j_call: TRBJ2-2

cdr3_aa: CASSWRTLDTDTQYF
cdr3_nt: TGTGCCAGCAGCTGGAGGACCCTGGACACAGATACGCAGTATTTT
v_call: TRBV11-2
clone_size: .
d_call: .
j_call: TRBJ2-3

cdr3_aa: CASSAPRDRVNYGYTF
cdr3_nt: TGTGCCAGCAGTGCACCCCGGGACAGGGTTAACTATGGCTACACCTTC
v_call: TRBV2
clone_size: .
d_call: TRBD1
j_call: TRBJ1-2

cdr3_aa: CASSVVSTGEGYTF
cdr3_nt: TGTGCCAGCAGCGTAGTGTCAACGGGGGAGGGCTACACCTTC
v_call: TRBV9
clone_size: .
d_call: .
j_call: TRBJ1-2

cdr3_aa: CSVEEYAGGGNTIYF
cdr3_nt: TGCAGCGTTGAAGAATACGCAGGGGGTGGGAACACCATATATTTT
v_call: TRBV29-1
clone_size: .
d_call: TRBD1
j_call: TRBJ1-3

cdr3_aa: CASEKEREVDEQYF
cdr3_nt: TGTGCCAGCGAGAAGGAGCGGGAGGTGGACGAGCAGTACTTC
v_call: TRBV27
clone_size: .
d_call: TRBD2
j_call: TRBJ2-7

cdr3_aa: CASSITGIPIYF
cdr3_nt: TGTGCCAGCAGCATTACAGGTATCCCCATATATTTT
v_call: TRBV28
clone_size: .
d_call: .
j_call: TRBJ1-3

cdr3_aa: CAVETESYEQYF
cdr3_nt: TGTGCCGTCGAGACAGAGTCCTACGAGCAGTACTTC
v_call: TRBV10-3
clone_size: .
d_call: .
j_call: TRBJ2-7

cdr3_aa: CASSLSAVQETQYF
cdr3_nt: TGTGCCAGCAGCTTAAGCGCGGTACAAGAGACCCAGTACTTC
v_call: TRBV7-2
clone_size: .
d_call: .
j_call: TRBJ2-5

cdr3_aa: CASSVQPLAGGRDTQYF
cdr3_nt: TGTGCCAGCAGCGTACAACCGTTAGCGGGGGGGCGAGATACGCAGTATTTT
v_call: TRBV9
clone_size: .
d_call: TRBD2
j_call: TRBJ2-3

cdr3_aa: CASSQTSGNTGELFF
cdr3_nt: TGTGCCAGCAGCCAAACTAGCGGGAACACCGGGGAGCTGTTTTTT
v_call: TRBV3-1/TRBV3-2
clone_size: .
d_call: TRBD2
j_call: TRBJ2-2

cdr3_aa: CASSLEDRHYEQYF
cdr3_nt: TGCGCCAGCAGCTTGGAGGACAGGCACTACGAGCAGTACTTC
v_call: TRBV5-1
clone_size: .
d_call: TRBD1
j_call: TRBJ2-7

cdr3_aa: CASSYETEGWNEQFF
cdr3_nt: TGTGCCAGCAGTTATGAAACAGAAGGATGGAATGAGCAGTTCTTC
v_call: TRBV5-4
clone_size: .
d_call: .
j_call: TRBJ2-1

cdr3_aa: CASSLVPAGRWETQYF
cdr3_nt: TGTGCCAGCAGCTTAGTTCCAGCGGGACGGTGGGAGACCCAGTACTTC
v_call: TRBV7-9
clone_size: once
d_call: TRBD2
j_call: TRBJ2-5

cdr3_aa: CAWWRGLNTEAFF
cdr3_nt: TGTGCCTGGTGGAGGGGTCTGAACACTGAAGCTTTCTTT
v_call: TRBV30
clone_size: .
d_call: .
j_call: TRBJ1-1

cdr3_aa: CASSLSAGASYEQYF
cdr3_nt: TGTGCCAGCAGCTTATCCGCGGGGGCCTCCTACGAGCAGTACTTC
v_call: TRBV7-3
clone_size: .
d_call: .
j_call: TRBJ2-7

cdr3_aa: CASSLGWGVAGGRHNEQFF
cdr3_nt: TGTGCCAGCAGCTTAGGCTGGGGGGTAGCGGGGGGCCGGCACAATGAGCAGTTCTTC
v_call: TRBV11-2
clone_size: few
d_call: TRBD2
j_call: TRBJ2-1

cdr3_aa: CATQGLLNQPQHF
cdr3_nt: TGTGCCACCCAAGGACTTCTCAATCAGCCCCAGCATTTT
v_call: TRBV10-3
clone_size: .
d_call: .
j_call: TRBJ1-5

cdr3_aa: CASSEGSTLSTEAFF
cdr3_nt: TGTGCCAGCAGTGAAGGATCGACTTTATCTACTGAAGCTTTCTTT
v_call: TRBV2
clone_size: .
d_call: .
j_call: TRBJ1-1

cdr3_aa: CASSANTGTTNEKLFF
cdr3_nt: TGCGCCAGCAGCGCCAACACAGGGACAACTAATGAAAAACTGTTTTTT
v_call: TRBV4-1
clone_size: .
d_call: .
j_call: TRBJ1-4

cdr3_aa: CASGGRIEAFF
cdr3_nt: TGTGCCAGCGGAGGACGAATCGAAGCTTTCTTT
v_call: TRBV12-3/TRBV12-4
clone_size: .
d_call: .
j_call: TRBJ1-1

cdr3_aa: CASGPTGGDADTQYF
cdr3_nt: TGTGCCAGCGGGCCGACAGGGGGCGACGCAGATACGCAGTATTTT
v_call: TRBV7-9
clone_size: .
d_call: TRBD1
j_call: TRBJ2-3

cdr3_aa: CASSLRLADYEQYF
cdr3_nt: TGTGCCAGCAGCTTACGACTAGCGGATTACGAGCAGTACTTC
v_call: TRBV7-2
clone_size: .
d_call: TRBD2
j_call: TRBJ2-7

cdr3_aa: CVRSLRGSKYETGRDTQYF
cdr3_nt: TGTGTCAGAAGCTTACGGGGCTCGAAATATGAGACAGGCAGGGATACGCAGTATTTT
v_call: TRBV7-5
clone_size: .
d_call: .
j_call: TRBJ2-3

cdr3_aa: CAWTRGSYEQYF
cdr3_nt: TGTGCCTGGACCCGGGGGAGCTACGAGCAGTACTTC
v_call: TRBV30
clone_size: .
d_call: .
j_call: TRBJ2-7

cdr3_aa: CASSQLGQINQPQHF
cdr3_nt: TGCGCCAGCAGCCAACTAGGACAGATCAATCAGCCCCAGCATTTT
v_call: TRBV4-1
clone_size: .
d_call: .
j_call: TRBJ1-5

cdr3_aa: CASSPGGTGPLNTEAFF
cdr3_nt: TGTGCCAGCAGCCCAGGGGGGACAGGTCCATTAAACACTGAAGCTTTCTTT
v_call: TRBV9
clone_size: .
d_call: TRBD1
j_call: TRBJ1-1

cdr3_aa: CASSISGHADTQYF
cdr3_nt: TGTGCCAGTAGTATCTCCGGACATGCAGATACGCAGTATTTT
v_call: TRBV19
clone_size: .
d_call: .
j_call: TRBJ2-3

cdr3_aa: CASSDAGYHSYEQYF
cdr3_nt: TGTGCCAGCAGCGACGCGGGGTACCACTCCTACGAGCAGTACTTC
v_call: TRBV11-2
clone_size: .
d_call: .
j_call: TRBJ2-7

cdr3_aa: CATSDRQNQAFF
cdr3_nt: TGTGCCACCAGTGATCGACAGAACCAAGCTTTCTTT
v_call: TRBV24-1
clone_size: .
d_call: .
j_call: TRBJ1-1

cdr3_aa: CASSQERAGRAGSYEQYF
cdr3_nt: TGTGCCAGCAGCCAAGAAAGGGCCGGGAGGGCCGGGTCCTACGAGCAGTACTTC
v_call: TRBV3-1/TRBV3-2
clone_size: .
d_call: TRBD2
j_call: TRBJ2-7

cdr3_aa: CASSLEGGHSNQPQHF
cdr3_nt: TGTGCCAGCAGCTTAGAGGGGGGGCATAGCAATCAGCCCCAGCATTTT
v_call: TRBV7-9
clone_size: once
d_call: .
j_call: TRBJ1-5

cdr3_aa: CASSFGQGSESSGYTF
cdr3_nt: TGTGCCAGCAGCTTTGGACAGGGTTCTGAGTCTTCTGGCTACACCTTC
v_call: TRBV7-3
clone_size: .
d_call: TRBD1
j_call: TRBJ1-2

cdr3_aa: CASSRSGTVQETQYF
cdr3_nt: TGTGCCAGCAGCCGATCCGGGACAGTTCAAGAGACCCAGTACTTC
v_call: TRBV6-5
clone_size: .
d_call: TRBD1
j_call: TRBJ2-5

cdr3_aa: CASSQAVRAETMNTEAFF
cdr3_nt: TGCGCCAGCAGCCAAGCGGTCAGGGCCGAAACGATGAACACTGAAGCTTTCTTT
v_call: TRBV4-1
clone_size: .
d_call: .
j_call: TRBJ1-1

cdr3_aa: CASSHRQLNTEAFF
cdr3_nt: TGTGCCAGCAGTCACAGGCAACTGAACACTGAAGCTTTCTTT
v_call: TRBV28
clone_size: few
d_call: .
j_call: TRBJ1-1

cdr3_aa: CASSQGFGLASGANVLTF
cdr3_nt: TGCGCCAGCAGCCAAGGATTCGGACTAGCTTCAGGGGCCAACGTCCTGACTTTC
v_call: TRBV4-1
clone_size: .
d_call: TRBD2
j_call: TRBJ2-6

cdr3_aa: CASSPRLAGETGELFF
cdr3_nt: TGTGCCAGCAGCCCCAGACTAGCGGGAGAGACCGGGGAGCTGTTTTTT
v_call: TRBV13
clone_size: .
d_call: TRBD2
j_call: TRBJ2-2

cdr3_aa: CASTMLADYQPQHF
cdr3_nt: TGTGCCAGTACCATGTTGGCAGACTATCAGCCCCAGCATTTT
v_call: TRBV19
clone_size: few
d_call: .
j_call: TRBJ1-5

cdr3_aa: CASSLPTTGNTIYF
cdr3_nt: TGTGCCAGCAGTTTACCGACAACCGGAAACACCATATATTTT
v_call: TRBV28
clone_size: .
d_call: .
j_call: TRBJ1-3

cdr3_aa: CASSPGQAGIYTF
cdr3_nt: TGTGCCAGCAGCCCGGGACAGGCGGGAATCTACACCTTC
v_call: TRBV7-3
clone_size: .
d_call: TRBD1
j_call: TRBJ1-2

cdr3_aa: CASSESGTSYGEQFF
cdr3_nt: TGCGCCAGCAGTGAGTCCGGGACTTCTTACGGTGAGCAGTTCTTC
v_call: TRBV10-2
clone_size: .
d_call: .
j_call: TRBJ2-1

cdr3_aa: CASSPNPGDEKLFF
cdr3_nt: TGTGCCAGCTCACCAAATCCGGGGGATGAAAAACTGTTTTTT
v_call: TRBV18
clone_size: few
d_call: .
j_call: TRBJ1-4

cdr3_aa: CASRGLAGPYNEQFF
cdr3_nt: TGCGCCAGCAGGGGGCTAGCGGGACCTTACAATGAGCAGTTCTTC
v_call: TRBV5-1
clone_size: .
d_call: TRBD2
j_call: TRBJ2-1

cdr3_aa: CASSTDSYGYTF
cdr3_nt: TGTGCCAGCAGCACCGACAGCTATGGCTACACCTTC
v_call: TRBV9
clone_size: .
d_call: .
j_call: TRBJ1-2

cdr3_aa: CSVKYSGDNSPLHF
cdr3_nt: TGCAGCGTTAAGTATTCAGGGGATAATTCACCCCTCCACTTT
v_call: TRBV29-1
clone_size: .
d_call: .
j_call: TRBJ1-6

cdr3_aa: CASSPQGALNYGYTF
cdr3_nt: TGTGCCAGCAGCCCACAGGGGGCCCTTAACTATGGCTACACCTTC
v_call: TRBV28
clone_size: medium-sized
d_call: TRBD1
j_call: TRBJ1-2

cdr3_aa: CASGTGGGTEAFF
cdr3_nt: TGTGCCAGCGGGACGGGGGGAGGCACTGAAGCTTTCTTT
v_call: TRBV7-2
clone_size: .
d_call: .
j_call: TRBJ1-1

cdr3_aa: CASSLAGANTGELFF
cdr3_nt: TGTGCCAGCAGTCTAGCGGGGGCAAACACCGGGGAGCTGTTTTTT
v_call: TRBV27
clone_size: .
d_call: TRBD2
j_call: TRBJ2-2

cdr3_aa: CASSQPGQPQHF
cdr3_nt: TGTGCCAGCAGCCAACCGGGTCAGCCCCAGCATTTT
v_call: TRBV3-1/TRBV3-2
clone_size: .
d_call: .
j_call: TRBJ1-5

cdr3_aa: CASSRVEGNSDGYTF
cdr3_nt: TGTGCCAGCTCCAGGGTAGAAGGGAATTCGGATGGCTACACCTTC
v_call: TRBV2
clone_size: .
d_call: .
j_call: TRBJ1-2